Listed below are T cell receptor beta chains from one sample, sequenced in a study of shared clonotypes between healthy human individuals. Profiled with immunoSEQ multiplex PCR; TCRdb holds only in-frame clones, not every one. The table shows approximately 2,200,000 clones, with 85% to 95% occurring only once. The sequenced material came from naive CD8+ T cells from PBMCs. The receptors were gathered from a man younger than 35 in good health. Some clones in this sample may be carry-over from other donors' samples. CDR3s include the opening cysteine and the closing phenylalanine or tryptophan. Each record gives: clone size, V gene, D gene, J gene, CDR3 protein, CDR3 DNA. The D gene is left open where the match is weak. Not all rows give a size; the values are once, few, many and, for expanded clones, a class.

size: -
V: TRBV27
D: -
J: TRBJ1-1
CDR3: CASSLRGPGTEAFF
DNA: TGTGCCAGCAGTTTGAGAGGCCCTGGAACTGAAGCTTTCTTT

size: -
V: TRBV6-1
D: -
J: TRBJ1-2
CDR3: CASSEGPRMYGYTF
DNA: TGTGCCAGCAGTGAAGGGCCCCGGATGTATGGCTACACCTTC

size: -
V: TRBV27
D: TRBD1
J: TRBJ1-2
CDR3: CASSPSSGGAEGYTF
DNA: TGTGCCAGCAGTCCCTCTTCAGGGGGCGCGGAGGGCTACACCTTC

size: -
V: TRBV27
D: -
J: TRBJ2-7
CDR3: CASSSDRYYEQYF
DNA: TGTGCCAGCAGTTCAGACAGGTACTACGAGCAGTACTTC

size: -
V: TRBV27
D: TRBD2
J: TRBJ2-5
CDR3: CASSGLAGRDVETQYF
DNA: TGTGCCAGCAGCGGACTAGCGGGTCGTGATGTCGAGACCCAGTACTTC

size: -
V: TRBV27
D: -
J: TRBJ2-4
CDR3: CASGSGLGNIQYF
DNA: TGTGCCAGCGGTTCGGGTTTAGGGAACATTCAGTACTTC

size: -
V: TRBV5-6
D: -
J: TRBJ2-6
CDR3: CASSYLSGANVLTF
DNA: TGTGCCAGCAGCTACCTGTCCGGGGCCAACGTCCTGACTTTC

size: once
V: TRBV29-1
D: -
J: TRBJ1-1
CDR3: CSVGTSGAGAFF
DNA: TGCAGCGTGGGAACCTCAGGGGCGGGGGCTTTCTTT

size: -
V: TRBV15
D: -
J: TRBJ1-5
CDR3: CATGEETENQPQHF
DNA: TGTGCCACCGGCGAGGAAACCGAGAATCAGCCCCAGCATTTT

size: -
V: TRBV9
D: -
J: TRBJ2-7
CDR3: CASSVGWPGELYEQYF
DNA: TGTGCCAGCAGCGTAGGGTGGCCAGGGGAACTCTACGAGCAGTACTTC

size: -
V: TRBV28
D: TRBD2
J: TRBJ2-3
CDR3: CASSLFIAGLRTDTQYF
DNA: TGTGCCAGCAGTTTATTTATAGCGGGTTTGAGAACAGATACGCAGTATTTT

size: -
V: TRBV7-9
D: TRBD1
J: TRBJ2-5
CDR3: CASSPRTGLQAGDETQYF
DNA: TGTGCCAGCAGCCCTAGGACAGGCCTGCAAGCAGGAGACGAGACCCAGTACTTC

size: -
V: TRBV11-2
D: TRBD2
J: TRBJ2-7
CDR3: CASSLGGVGAYEQYF
DNA: TGTGCCAGCAGCCTTGGGGGGGTTGGGGCCTACGAGCAGTACTTC

size: -
V: TRBV7-9
D: -
J: TRBJ1-1
CDR3: CASSPSGGRTEAFF
DNA: TGTGCCAGCAGCCCCTCGGGAGGAAGGACTGAAGCTTTCTTT

size: -
V: TRBV29-1
D: -
J: TRBJ1-2
CDR3: CSVGGTTSLSNYGYTF
DNA: TGCAGCGTTGGGGGGACGACATCTCTTTCCAACTATGGCTACACCTTC

size: -
V: TRBV28
D: TRBD1
J: TRBJ2-7
CDR3: CASSFGAGGLSYEQYF
DNA: TGTGCCAGCAGTTTTGGAGCAGGGGGCCTTTCCTACGAGCAGTACTTC

size: -
V: TRBV28
D: -
J: TRBJ2-3
CDR3: CASSFSLDSSISTDTQYF
DNA: TGTGCCAGCAGTTTCTCCTTGGACTCGTCTATTAGCACAGATACGCAGTATTTT

size: -
V: TRBV10-3
D: -
J: TRBJ2-7
CDR3: CAISDGVPYEQYF
DNA: TGTGCCATCAGTGATGGGGTCCCCTACGAGCAGTACTTC

size: -
V: TRBV7-9
D: TRBD1
J: TRBJ1-5
CDR3: CASSLRDRTPNQPQHF
DNA: TGTGCCAGCAGCTTACGGGACAGGACGCCAAATCAGCCCCAGCATTTT

size: -
V: TRBV29-1
D: -
J: TRBJ1-1
CDR3: CSVDDGLLPEAFF
DNA: TGCAGCGTTGATGACGGGTTACTTCCCGAAGCTTTCTTT

size: -
V: TRBV27
D: TRBD1
J: TRBJ2-1
CDR3: CASSLLNRGRLHEQFF
DNA: TGTGCCAGCAGTTTGCTGAACAGGGGGCGTTTGCATGAGCAGTTCTTC

size: -
V: TRBV6-1
D: -
J: TRBJ2-1
CDR3: CASSEWALSVYQFF
DNA: TGTGCCAGCAGTGAATGGGCTTTATCGGTCTACCAGTTCTTC

size: -
V: TRBV13
D: -
J: TRBJ2-6
CDR3: CASSNLGPGSGANVLTF
DNA: TGTGCCAGCAGCAACCTGGGGCCGGGCTCTGGGGCCAACGTCCTGACTTTC

size: -
V: TRBV4-1
D: TRBD2
J: TRBJ2-5
CDR3: CASSQDPTSEETQYF
DNA: TGCGCCAGCAGCCAAGATCCGACTAGCGAGGAGACCCAGTACTTC

size: once
V: TRBV10-3
D: TRBD1
J: TRBJ2-7
CDR3: CAISDDRGGEQYF
DNA: TGTGCCATCAGTGATGACAGGGGCGGCGAGCAGTACTTC

size: once
V: TRBV7-7
D: TRBD2
J: TRBJ2-7
CDR3: CASSSQYQTSGHSSYEQYF
DNA: TGTGCCAGCAGCTCCCAATATCAGACTAGCGGGCACAGCTCCTACGAGCAGTACTTC

size: once
V: TRBV7-6
D: TRBD2
J: TRBJ2-1
CDR3: CASSPEAGPYNEQFF
DNA: TGTGCCAGCAGCCCCGAAGCGGGACCCTACAATGAGCAGTTCTTC

size: -
V: TRBV9
D: TRBD1
J: TRBJ2-6
CDR3: CASSGHIGQVLAGANVLTF
DNA: TGTGCCAGCAGCGGGCACATCGGACAGGTTCTTGCTGGGGCCAACGTCCTGACTTTC

size: -
V: TRBV27
D: -
J: TRBJ2-1
CDR3: CASSLSWVIFGNEQFF
DNA: TGTGCCAGCAGTTTATCTTGGGTAATATTCGGCAATGAGCAGTTCTTC

size: -
V: TRBV28
D: -
J: TRBJ2-7
CDR3: CASSLPPGSSYEQYF
DNA: TGTGCCAGCAGTTTACCCCCTGGAAGCTCCTACGAGCAGTACTTC

size: -
V: TRBV13
D: -
J: TRBJ2-6
CDR3: CASSLGSEAPGANVLTF
DNA: TGTGCCAGCAGCTTAGGATCTGAGGCTCCTGGGGCCAACGTCCTGACTTTC